Here is one TCR beta chain with its context. Antigen specificity is unknown. At one of its ends the junction is not consistent with the germline gene, which may arise from a read error. This record belongs to a study of tumor and adjacent non-tumor tissue in lung cancer. Study summary: Samples averaged approximately 3.9 million productive TCRbeta reads each. General observations from the study: Normal lung showed higher cumulative top 100 clone frequency than tumor.

The template was RNA from unsorted bulk tissue. Chemotherapy-naive patients with new lung cancer underwent thoracic surgery in China, August–late 2014. The germline V gene has CDR1 MNHNY and CDR2 SVGAGI (reference sequence). This CDR3 comprises 14 residues. Three rounds of nested PCR, following a modified ARM-PCR protocol, produced the TCRbeta library. TCRdb reprocessed the multiplex PCR reads via MiXCR and lists one record per CDR3 protein. The sample holds 90,000 to 110,000 distinct CDR3 sequences, roughly 80% seen once. The chain uses TRBV6-6 and TRBJ1-1, with 9 positions matching TRBD1. This TCR came from a woman between 55 and 75 years old with non-small cell lung cancer. Sequenced input: lung tumor tissue. This CDR3 is CVSSGQGRDTETFF. The CDR3 DNA sequence: TGTGTCAGCAGCGGACAGGGGCGCGACACTGAAACTTTCTTT.